This TCR beta chain was retrieved from a study of T cell changes during pregnancy in multiple sclerosis. The CDR3 extends over 15 amino acids. Trimming shortened V by 0 bases and J by 1 base, and 9 bases separated the two germline ends. TCRdb's table, derived via immunoSEQ multiplex PCR, lists solely in-frame clones and lacks some. The data contain tens of thousands of clones, 93% of them singletons. This TCR was recovered from a female donor with multiple sclerosis, enrolled in a pregnancy study. The chain joins TRBV23-1 to TRBJ1-2, with D possibly TRBD1 on 5 matching bases. TRBV23-1 qualifies as an ORF whose function is uncertain. Sequencing was performed on peripheral blood, taken after pregnancy. The CDR3 sequence is CASSQSQGINYGYTF. CDR3 DNA sequence: TGCGCCAGCAGTCAATCGCAGGGCATTAACTATGGCTACACCTTC.